This record concerns one T cell receptor (beta chain) sequence. Its antigen is not known. Clones were read by immunoSEQ multiplex PCR, and TCRdb kept only the in-frame ones, dropping some. The sample yields around 130,000 clones, 80% to 90% seen once. The data were taken from a study of T cells in localized non-small cell lung cancer. Study-wide findings and caveats: Within adjacent lung there appeared a median 57 of the top 100 tumor clones. Uninvolved adjacent lung, not tumor, had the highest T cell clonality.

The CDR3 length is 13 residues. The V segment lost 5 bases and the J segment 10 bases; nucleotides outside the gene matches: 9. Germline CDR1 SGHAT, CDR2 FQNNGV. This clonotype originated in a female donor aged 60 or older with stage I lung adenocarcinoma. The sequenced sample was peripheral blood, obtained before any cancer treatment. The chain couples TRBV11-2 to TRBJ1-1; TRBD1 aligns across 8 bases. The CDR3 region is CASSHGQGARAFF. CDR3 nucleotides: TGTGCCAGCAGCCATGGGCAGGGGGCCAGAGCTTTCTTT.